One sample yielded the 9 T cell receptor beta chains listed below, sequenced in a study of cytomegalovirus exposure and HLA in healthy donors. Both 60 Vbeta primers and 13 Jbeta primers went into the PCR. Produced via immunoSEQ multiplex PCR; TCRdb's table is partial and in-frame only. The repertoire has around 170,000 clones, approximately 73% of them found once; the top ten carry over 2%. Source material: PBMCs. The receptors originated from a woman aged 25-40 years in good health and CMV-seropositive.

The CDR3: CASSQGTGGYEQYF. CDR3 DNA sequence: TGTGCCAGCAGCCAAGGCACAGGGGGCTACGAGCAGTACTTC. This chain connects TRBV7-2 to TRBJ2-7; 8 positions agree with TRBD1. CDR1 and CDR2 from the germline V gene are SGHTA and FQGNSA. The length of the CDR3 is 14 residues. The J segment lost 3 bases and the V segment lost 5 bases, leaving 6 bases of the junction unmatched.

The chain joins TRBV5-1 to TRBJ2-1, with 7 nucleotides matching TRBD2. CDR3 length equals 15 residues. Germline assignment: CDR1 SGHRS and CDR2 YFSETQ. The ends lost 4 bases at V and 7 bases at J; junction bases unmatched: 11. The CDR3 is CASSRRGGGSNEQFF. The CDR3 nucleotides are TGCGCCAGCAGCAGACGCGGGGGAGGGAGTAATGAGCAGTTCTTC.

In its sample, this clone was seen a few times. V and J are TRBV18 and TRBJ2-7, with a tentative D call TRBD2 (6 bases). CDR1 is KGHSH and CDR2 is LQKENI in the germline V gene. V was pared by 5 bases and J by 4 bases, with 12 bases between. The CDR3 has 13 residues. The CDR3 loop is CASSGQEGYEQYF. CDR3 sequence (DNA): TGTGCCAGCTCAGGGCAGGAGGGGTACGAGCAGTACTTC.

This sequence joins TRBV5-4 and TRBJ2-1; 13 bases align to TRBD2. CDR1 SGHNT and CDR2 YYREEE come from the germline V gene (reference sequence). V lost 4 bases and J lost 5; bases outside the gene matches: 12. There are 18 residues in the CDR3. CDR3 sequence (DNA): TGTGCCAGCAGCGAGACGACTAGCGGGGGGCCGACGGACAATGAGCAGTTCTTC. This codes for CASSETTSGGPTDNEQFF.

The V gene is TRBV29-1, the J gene TRBJ1-4; D not resolved. This CDR3 spans 13 amino acids. Germline lookup yields CDR1 SQVTM and CDR2 ANQGSEA. V was shortened by 5 bases and J by 0 bases, with 7 bases between the two germline ends. The CDR3 spells CSVYSATNEKLFF. The DNA for the CDR3 is TGCAGCGTTTACAGTGCAACTAATGAAAAACTGTTTTTT.

V and J are TRBV19 and TRBJ2-1; 7 bases fit TRBD1. With V trimmed by 5 bases and J by 2 bases, 9 bases remained unmatched. CDR3 length: 16 amino acids. Germline CDR1 is LNHDA and CDR2 is SQIVND (reference sequence). The CDR3 bases are TGTGCCAGTAGTCAACCCCGGACAGGCCCCTACAATGAGCAGTTCTTC. This gives the protein CASSQPRTGPYNEQFF.

V and J are TRBV30 and TRBJ1-4; 7 nucleotides align to TRBD1. The CDR3 loop spans 17 amino acids. The germline V gene encodes CDR1 GTSNPN and CDR2 SVGIG (reference sequence). J was trimmed by 3 bases and V by 0 bases; bases with no gene match: 10. DNA for the CDR3: TGTGCCTGGAGTGTACCTCAGTACAGGGGATCTAATGAAAAACTGTTTTTT. Protein product: CAWSVPQYRGSNEKLFF.

The chain uses TRBV29-1 and TRBJ1-2, with a possible D match to TRBD1 (6 bases). The CDR3 is 15 amino acids. Per germline, CDR1 SQVTM and CDR2 ANQGSEA. Trimming removed 6 bases at V and 1 base at J, with 18 bases between. Written as DNA, the CDR3 is TGCAGCGTCCGCCGTGTGGGCAGGGGTAACTATGGCTACACCTTC. Amino acids: CSVRRVGRGNYGYTF.

The chain recombines TRBV6-6 with TRBJ2-3; no clear D gene. Between the trimmed V and J ends, which lost 5 bases and 5 bases, there was a span of 8 bases. The CDR3 spans 12 residues. The germline V gene encodes CDR1 MNHNY and CDR2 SVGAGI (reference sequence). The CDR3 here is CASSAVKDTQYF. CDR3 DNA sequence: TGTGCCAGCAGTGCGGTGAAAGATACGCAGTATTTT.